This T cell receptor (beta chain) was retrieved from a study of T cells after posttransplantation cyclophosphamide. The assay was immunoSEQ multiplex PCR, and TCRdb's table has in-frame clones only and misses some. The table has 3,100 or so clones, around 62% seen once. This clone has just a few counts. As yet, its antigen is unknown. Germline CDR1 SGHVS, CDR2 FNYEAQ. Trimming pared 1 base from V and 3 bases from J, leaving 5 bases between. The CDR3 extends over 13 amino acids. Points from the study as a whole: Tissue-infiltrating T cells from skin or gut overlapped little with blood T cells. Later blood repertoires were often dominated by clones from the donor CD8+ memory compartment. After PTCy, TRB diversity resembled that of CNI/methotrexate controls.

Treatment was busulfan-fludarabine conditioning, a marrow graft, and cyclophosphamide on days +3 and +4. The TCR was taken from a male patient between 55 and 70 years old who received an allogeneic stem cell transplant from a related donor and was CMV-positive. The graft donor may be the source of some T cells. The material sequenced was PBMCs, taken 30 days after allogeneic stem cell transplant with posttransplant cyclophosphamide. The chain is built from TRBV7-6 and TRBJ2-3; D ambiguous. This chain's CDR3 is CASSLVGTDTQYF. DNA for the CDR3: TGTGCCAGCAGCTTAGTCGGGACAGATACGCAGTATTTT. Drawing the rest from reference TRBV7-6 and TRBJ2-3, the complete variable domain is GAGVSQSPRYKVTKRGQDVALRCDPISGHVSLYWYRQALGQGPEFLTYFNYEAQQDKSGLPNDRFSAERPEGSISTLTIQRTEQRDSAMYRCASSLVGTDTQYFGPGTRLTVL.